A selection of T cell receptor beta chains follows, all from one sample in a study of T cell responses to AZD1222 COVID-19 vaccine. Sequencing used immunoSEQ multiplex PCR; TCRdb keeps in-frame clones, though not all of them. The sample has 150,000 or so clones, approximately 91% seen once. Sequencing used peripheral blood, obtained on day 0 of AZD1222 vaccination. These receptors all come from an adult in good health. The CDR3 runs from the conserved cysteine through the conserved F or W. The D gene is left open where the match is weak. Where a row states a size, it is once, few, many or the class of an expanded clone; other rows omit it.

V gene: TRBV6-5
J gene: TRBJ2-3
clone size: -
D gene: TRBD2
CDR3 protein: CASSQTAGGADTQYF
CDR3 DNA: TGTGCCAGCAGTCAAACAGCGGGAGGGGCAGATACGCAGTATTTT

V gene: TRBV5-5
J gene: TRBJ2-1
clone size: -
D gene: TRBD1
CDR3 protein: CASSLEIGQGPYNEQFF
CDR3 DNA: TGTGCCAGCAGCTTGGAAATAGGACAGGGGCCCTACAATGAGCAGTTCTTC

V gene: TRBV5-6
J gene: TRBJ2-6
clone size: -
D gene: TRBD1
CDR3 protein: CASSSPRGQGAPGANVLTF
CDR3 DNA: TGTGCCAGCAGCTCACCGCGGGGACAGGGGGCGCCTGGGGCCAACGTCCTGACTTTC

V gene: TRBV5-1
J gene: TRBJ1-1
clone size: -
D gene: TRBD1
CDR3 protein: CASSLGQYTEAFF
CDR3 DNA: TGCGCCAGCAGCCTGGGACAGTACACTGAAGCTTTCTTT

V gene: TRBV5-1
J gene: TRBJ2-2
clone size: -
D gene: -
CDR3 protein: CASSLAGGDTGELFF
CDR3 DNA: TGCGCCAGCAGCTTGGCAGGGGGGGACACCGGGGAGCTGTTTTTT

V gene: TRBV5-1
J gene: TRBJ2-1
clone size: -
D gene: TRBD1
CDR3 protein: CASSFYRGPEDEQFF
CDR3 DNA: TGCGCCAGCAGCTTCTACAGGGGGCCAGAGGATGAGCAGTTCTTC

V gene: TRBV3-1/TRBV3-2
J gene: TRBJ1-2
clone size: -
D gene: -
CDR3 protein: CASSRDGGNYGYTF
CDR3 DNA: TGTGCCAGCAGCCGGGACGGGGGTAACTATGGCTACACCTTC

V gene: TRBV30
J gene: TRBJ1-2
clone size: once
D gene: -
CDR3 protein: CAWTTGYGYTF
CDR3 DNA: TGTGCCTGGACCACAGGTTATGGCTACACCTTC

V gene: TRBV6-5
J gene: TRBJ1-4
clone size: -
D gene: TRBD1
CDR3 protein: CASIHAGTGAEKLFF
CDR3 DNA: TGTGCCAGCATTCACGCCGGGACAGGTGCTGAAAAACTGTTTTTT

V gene: TRBV9
J gene: TRBJ1-1
clone size: -
D gene: -
CDR3 protein: CASSVGEGPNFEAFF
CDR3 DNA: TGTGCCAGCAGCGTAGGAGAGGGACCGAATTTTGAAGCTTTCTTT

V gene: TRBV6-5
J gene: TRBJ1-1
clone size: -
D gene: -
CDR3 protein: CASSYLGLGENTEAFF
CDR3 DNA: TGTGCCAGCAGTTACCTGGGCCTCGGTGAGAACACTGAAGCTTTCTTT

V gene: TRBV19
J gene: TRBJ1-2
clone size: few
D gene: TRBD1
CDR3 protein: CASRPWDRPYGYTF
CDR3 DNA: TGTGCCAGTAGACCGTGGGACAGACCCTATGGCTACACCTTC

V gene: TRBV3-1/TRBV3-2
J gene: TRBJ1-1
clone size: -
D gene: -
CDR3 protein: CASSPTGRSNTEAFF
CDR3 DNA: TGTGCCAGCAGCCCTACTGGGAGATCGAACACTGAAGCTTTCTTT

V gene: TRBV3-1/TRBV3-2
J gene: TRBJ1-6
clone size: -
D gene: -
CDR3 protein: CASSTTDSSNSPLHF
CDR3 DNA: TGTGCCAGCAGTACGACAGACTCTTCTAATTCACCCCTCCACTTT

V gene: TRBV20-1
J gene: TRBJ1-5
clone size: -
D gene: TRBD1
CDR3 protein: CSASRTGGSQPQHF
CDR3 DNA: TGCAGTGCTAGTCGGACAGGGGGCTCTCAGCCCCAGCATTTT

V gene: TRBV7-6
J gene: TRBJ2-5
clone size: -
D gene: TRBD2
CDR3 protein: CASSRVSGRARETQYF
CDR3 DNA: TGTGCCAGCAGCCGAGTTAGCGGGAGGGCCCGAGAGACCCAGTACTTC

V gene: TRBV6-5
J gene: TRBJ1-5
clone size: -
D gene: TRBD1
CDR3 protein: CASKATGLGNQPQHF
CDR3 DNA: TGTGCCAGCAAGGCGACAGGGTTAGGCAATCAGCCCCAGCATTTT

V gene: TRBV6-2/TRBV6-3
J gene: TRBJ2-7
clone size: once
D gene: -
CDR3 protein: CASSYRQSGISSYEQYF
CDR3 DNA: TGTGCCAGCAGTTACCGGCAGAGCGGTATAAGCTCCTACGAGCAGTACTTC

V gene: TRBV7-6
J gene: TRBJ1-5
clone size: -
D gene: -
CDR3 protein: CASSLSSGGGNQPQHF
CDR3 DNA: TGTGCCAGCAGCCTCAGTTCCGGTGGGGGCAATCAGCCCCAGCATTTT

V gene: TRBV7-2
J gene: TRBJ1-2
clone size: -
D gene: TRBD1
CDR3 protein: CASSQIDRVYGYTF
CDR3 DNA: TGTGCCAGCAGCCAAATCGACAGGGTTTATGGCTACACCTTC

V gene: TRBV2
J gene: TRBJ2-1
clone size: -
D gene: -
CDR3 protein: CASRGWDEQFF
CDR3 DNA: TGTGCCAGCAGGGGGTGGGACGAGCAGTTCTTC

V gene: TRBV3-1/TRBV3-2
J gene: TRBJ1-1
clone size: once
D gene: TRBD1
CDR3 protein: CASSQRTGGSTEAFF
CDR3 DNA: TGTGCCAGCAGCCAACGGACAGGGGGCTCGACTGAAGCTTTCTTT

V gene: TRBV7-8
J gene: TRBJ2-1
clone size: -
D gene: TRBD1
CDR3 protein: CASRPQGQNNEQFF
CDR3 DNA: TGTGCCAGCAGGCCCCAGGGACAGAACAATGAGCAGTTCTTC

V gene: TRBV7-3
J gene: TRBJ2-1
clone size: -
D gene: -
CDR3 protein: CASSSGTTYNEQFF
CDR3 DNA: TGTGCCAGCAGCTCTGGGACAACCTACAATGAGCAGTTCTTC

V gene: TRBV2
J gene: TRBJ1-6
clone size: once
D gene: -
CDR3 protein: CASSDRGWGNSPLHF
CDR3 DNA: TGTGCCAGCAGTGATCGAGGCTGGGGTAATTCACCCCTCCACTTT

V gene: TRBV5-1
J gene: TRBJ1-4
clone size: -
D gene: -
CDR3 protein: CASSLEGGTNEKLFF
CDR3 DNA: TGCGCCAGCAGCTTGGAAGGGGGAACTAATGAAAAACTGTTTTTT

V gene: TRBV10-2
J gene: TRBJ1-1
clone size: -
D gene: -
CDR3 protein: CASSTAGADTEAFF
CDR3 DNA: TGCGCCAGCAGTACCGCAGGGGCGGACACTGAAGCTTTCTTT

V gene: TRBV6-2/TRBV6-3
J gene: TRBJ1-1
clone size: -
D gene: TRBD1
CDR3 protein: CASSVGQGAAFF
CDR3 DNA: TGTGCCAGCAGCGTCGGACAGGGGGCGGCTTTCTTT